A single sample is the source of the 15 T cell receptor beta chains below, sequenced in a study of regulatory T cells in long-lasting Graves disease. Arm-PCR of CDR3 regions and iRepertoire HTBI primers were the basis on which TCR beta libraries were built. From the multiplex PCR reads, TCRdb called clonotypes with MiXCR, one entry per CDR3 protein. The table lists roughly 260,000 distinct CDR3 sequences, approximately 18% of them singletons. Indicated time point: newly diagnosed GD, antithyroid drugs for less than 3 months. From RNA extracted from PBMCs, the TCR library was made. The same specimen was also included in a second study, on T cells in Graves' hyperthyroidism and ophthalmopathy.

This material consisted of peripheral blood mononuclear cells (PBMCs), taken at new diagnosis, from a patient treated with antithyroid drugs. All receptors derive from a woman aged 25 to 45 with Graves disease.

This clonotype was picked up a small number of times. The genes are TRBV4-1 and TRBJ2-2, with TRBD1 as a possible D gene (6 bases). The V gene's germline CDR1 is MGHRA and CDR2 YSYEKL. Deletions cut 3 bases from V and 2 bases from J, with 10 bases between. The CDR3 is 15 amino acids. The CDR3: CASSHPDRNTGELFF. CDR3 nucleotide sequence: TGCGCCAGCAGCCACCCGGACAGAAACACCGGGGAGCTGTTTTTT.

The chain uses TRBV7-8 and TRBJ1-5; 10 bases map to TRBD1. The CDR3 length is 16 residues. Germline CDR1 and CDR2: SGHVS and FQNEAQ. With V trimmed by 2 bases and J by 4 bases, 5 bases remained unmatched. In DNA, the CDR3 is TGTGCCAGCAGCTTACAGGCGGGACAGGGGAATCAGCCCCAGCATTTT. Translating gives CASSLQAGQGNQPQHF.

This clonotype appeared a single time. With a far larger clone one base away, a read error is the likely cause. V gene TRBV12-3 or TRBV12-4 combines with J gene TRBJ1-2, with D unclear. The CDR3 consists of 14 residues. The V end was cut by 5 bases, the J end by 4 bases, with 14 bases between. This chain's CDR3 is CASSESMVGYGYTF. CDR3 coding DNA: TGTGCCAGCAGTGAGTCCATGGTTGGCTATGGCTACACCTTC.

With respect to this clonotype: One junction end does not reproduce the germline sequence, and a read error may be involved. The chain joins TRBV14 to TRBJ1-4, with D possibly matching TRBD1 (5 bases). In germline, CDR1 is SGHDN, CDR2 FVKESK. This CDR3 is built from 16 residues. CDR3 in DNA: TGTGCCAGCAGCCAAGGGGGCTGGGAGGGGAATGAAAGACTGTTTTTT. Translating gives CASSQGGWEGNERLFF.

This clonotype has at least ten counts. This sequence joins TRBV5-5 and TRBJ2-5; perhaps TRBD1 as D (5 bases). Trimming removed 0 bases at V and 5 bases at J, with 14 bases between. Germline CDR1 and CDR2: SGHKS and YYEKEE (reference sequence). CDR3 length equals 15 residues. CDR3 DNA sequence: TGTGCCAGCAGCTTGGGACAGATACTCGCGGAGACCCAGTACTTC. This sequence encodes CASSLGQILAETQYF.

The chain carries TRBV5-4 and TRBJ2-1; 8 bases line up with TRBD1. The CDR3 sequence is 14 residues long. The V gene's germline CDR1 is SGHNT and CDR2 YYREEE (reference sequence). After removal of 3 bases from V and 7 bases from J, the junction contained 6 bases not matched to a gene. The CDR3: CASSSNRGSNEQFF. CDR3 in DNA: TGTGCCAGCAGCTCCAACAGGGGGAGTAATGAGCAGTTCTTC.

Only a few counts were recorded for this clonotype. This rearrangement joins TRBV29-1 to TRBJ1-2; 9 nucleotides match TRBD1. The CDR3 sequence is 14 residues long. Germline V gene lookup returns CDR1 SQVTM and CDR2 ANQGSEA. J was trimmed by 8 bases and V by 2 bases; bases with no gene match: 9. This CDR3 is CSVEPGQGLRGYTF. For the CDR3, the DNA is TGCAGCGTTGAACCGGGACAGGGTCTCCGGGGCTACACCTTC.

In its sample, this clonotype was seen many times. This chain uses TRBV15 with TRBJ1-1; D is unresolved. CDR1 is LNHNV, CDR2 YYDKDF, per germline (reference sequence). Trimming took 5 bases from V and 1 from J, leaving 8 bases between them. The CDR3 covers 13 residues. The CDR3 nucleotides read TGTGCCACCAGCCAGGCTCGGAACACTGAAGCTTTCTTT. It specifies CATSQARNTEAFF.

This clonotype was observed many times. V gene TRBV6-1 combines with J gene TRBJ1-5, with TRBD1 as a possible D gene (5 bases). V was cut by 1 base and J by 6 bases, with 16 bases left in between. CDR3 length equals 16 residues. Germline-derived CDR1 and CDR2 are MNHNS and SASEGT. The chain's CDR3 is CASSEGAGSSGQPQHF. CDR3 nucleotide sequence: TGTGCCAGCAGTGAAGGGGCAGGGAGTAGCGGTCAGCCCCAGCATTTT.

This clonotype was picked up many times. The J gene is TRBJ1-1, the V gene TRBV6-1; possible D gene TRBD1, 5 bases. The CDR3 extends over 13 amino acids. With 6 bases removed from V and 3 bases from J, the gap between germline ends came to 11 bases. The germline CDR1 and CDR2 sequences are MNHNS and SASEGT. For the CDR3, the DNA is TGTGCCAGCAGCGTCGTCAGGGACACTGAAGCTTTCTTT. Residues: CASSVVRDTEAFF.

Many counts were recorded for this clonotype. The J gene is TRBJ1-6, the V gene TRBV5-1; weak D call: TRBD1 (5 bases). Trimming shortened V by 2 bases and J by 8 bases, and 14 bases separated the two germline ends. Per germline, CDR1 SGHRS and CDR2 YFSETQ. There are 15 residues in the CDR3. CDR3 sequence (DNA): TGCGCCAGCAGCTTTGTCCTGGGGGAGGATTCACCCCTCCACTTT. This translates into CASSFVLGEDSPLHF.

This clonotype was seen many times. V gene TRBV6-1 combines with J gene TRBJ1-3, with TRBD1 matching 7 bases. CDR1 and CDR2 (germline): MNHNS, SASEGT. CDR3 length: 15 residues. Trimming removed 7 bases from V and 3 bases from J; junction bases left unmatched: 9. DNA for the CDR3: TGTGCCAGCAACAGGGACAGAATTATTGGAAACACCATATATTTT. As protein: CASNRDRIIGNTIYF.

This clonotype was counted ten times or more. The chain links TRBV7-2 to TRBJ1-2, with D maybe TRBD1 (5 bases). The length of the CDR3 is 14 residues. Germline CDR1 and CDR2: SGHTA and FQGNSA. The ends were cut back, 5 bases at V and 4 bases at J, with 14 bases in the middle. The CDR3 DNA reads TGTGCCAGCAGCGCCGGACGGGGCGCCTATGGCTACACCTTC. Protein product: CASSAGRGAYGYTF.

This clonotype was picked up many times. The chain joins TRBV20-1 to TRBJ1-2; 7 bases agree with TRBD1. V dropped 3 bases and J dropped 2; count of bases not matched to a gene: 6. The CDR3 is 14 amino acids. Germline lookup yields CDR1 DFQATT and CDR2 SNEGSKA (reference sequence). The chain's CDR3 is CSARPTTGNYGYTF. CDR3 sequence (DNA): TGCAGTGCTAGGCCCACGACAGGGAACTATGGCTACACCTTC.

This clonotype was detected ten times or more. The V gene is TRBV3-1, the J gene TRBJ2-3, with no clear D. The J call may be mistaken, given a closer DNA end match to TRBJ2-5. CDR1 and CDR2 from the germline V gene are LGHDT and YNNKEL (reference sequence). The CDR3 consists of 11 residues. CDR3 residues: CASSQEVTQYF. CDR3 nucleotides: TGTGCCAGCAGCCAAGAAGTAACCCAGTACTTC.